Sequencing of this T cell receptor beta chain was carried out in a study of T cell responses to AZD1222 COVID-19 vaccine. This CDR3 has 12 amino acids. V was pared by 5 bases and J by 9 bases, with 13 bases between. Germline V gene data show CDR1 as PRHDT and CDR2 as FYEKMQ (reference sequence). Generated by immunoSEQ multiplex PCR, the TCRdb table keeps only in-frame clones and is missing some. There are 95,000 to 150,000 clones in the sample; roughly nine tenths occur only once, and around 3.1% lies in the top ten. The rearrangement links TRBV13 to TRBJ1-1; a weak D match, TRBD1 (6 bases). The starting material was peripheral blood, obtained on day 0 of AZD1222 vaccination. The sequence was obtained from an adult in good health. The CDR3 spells CASSPTDSKAFF. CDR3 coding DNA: TGTGCCAGCAGCCCGACGGACAGTAAAGCTTTCTTT. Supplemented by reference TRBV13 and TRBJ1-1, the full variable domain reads AAGVIQSPRHLIKEKRETATLKCYPIPRHDTVYWYQQGPGQDPQFLISFYEKMQSDKGSIPDRFSAQQFSDYHSELNMSSLELGDSALYFCASSPTDSKAFFGQGTRLTVV.